The 15 T cell receptor beta chains below were found in one sample sequenced in a study of T cell changes during pregnancy in multiple sclerosis. Sequencing used immunoSEQ multiplex PCR; TCRdb keeps in-frame clones, though not all of them. This sample has around 110,000 clones; 85% to 95% occur once, and the top ten carry approximately 1.6%. This specimen was peripheral blood, taken after pregnancy. The receptors originated from a female donor with multiple sclerosis, enrolled in a pregnancy study.

This chain connects TRBV10-3 to TRBJ1-1, with D unclear. The CDR3 is 14 residues long. V lost 2 bases and J lost 6, with 13 bases in between. Per the germline V gene, CDR1 is ENHRY and CDR2 is SYGVKD. The CDR3 loop is CAISEEGRSSEAFF. As DNA, the CDR3 is TGTGCCATCAGTGAGGAGGGCAGGTCCTCTGAAGCTTTCTTT.

The V call is TRBV9, the J call TRBJ2-3; 8 nucleotides align to TRBD2. This CDR3 region has 17 residues. Germline V lookup: CDR1 SGDLS, CDR2 YYNGEE. Losses at the gene ends were 4 bases for V and 6 bases for J; bases not matched to a gene: 16. CDR3 region: CASSSSRRGLVPDTQYF. The CDR3 nucleotides read TGTGCCAGCAGCTCATCCCGTAGGGGACTAGTTCCCGATACGCAGTATTTT.

V gene TRBV15 combines with J gene TRBJ2-3; 7 bases match TRBD1. The CDR3 consists of 16 residues. Unmatched junction bases numbered 6, after V lost 3 bases and J lost 0 bases. Germline assignment: CDR1 LNHNV and CDR2 YYDKDF (reference sequence). The CDR3: CATSSAGTESTDTQYF. In DNA form, the CDR3 reads TGTGCCACCAGCAGTGCCGGGACAGAGAGCACAGATACGCAGTATTTT.

The CDR3 sequence is CAWSKTGGGETQYF. Here the CDR3 DNA reads TGTGCCTGGAGTAAGACGGGGGGGGGAGAGACCCAGTACTTC. The chain employs TRBV30 and TRBJ2-5; 8 bases map to TRBD2. V dropped 2 bases and J dropped 4; count of bases not matched to a gene: 6. This CDR3 contains 14 residues. Per germline, CDR1 GTSNPN and CDR2 SVGIG (reference sequence).

The chain uses TRBV19 and TRBJ2-1; perhaps TRBD1 as D (5 bases). The V end was cut by 5 bases, the J end by 11 bases, with 10 bases between. This CDR3 is built from 11 residues. CDR1 and CDR2 (germline): LNHDA, SQIVND (reference sequence). The CDR3 loop is CASSRTDKQFF. In nucleotides, the CDR3 is TGTGCCAGTAGTCGAACGGACAAGCAGTTCTTC.

CDR3 coding DNA: TGTGCCACCAGCCTTACCCCCGGACAGGGGAACACCGGGGAGCTGTTTTTT. This encodes CATSLTPGQGNTGELFF. The rearrangement joins TRBV15 to TRBJ2-2; 8 bases are a match to TRBD1. The length of the CDR3 is 17 residues. V lost 5 bases, J lost 1 base, and 9 bases stayed unmatched. Germline loops: CDR1 LNHNV, CDR2 YYDKDF (reference sequence).

This chain joins TRBV7-9 and TRBJ2-7, with D tentatively TRBD1 (6 bases). V was pared by 5 bases and J by 2 bases, with 10 bases between. Germline V lookup: CDR1 SEHNR, CDR2 FQNEAQ (reference sequence). The CDR3 loop spans 13 amino acids. CDR3 in DNA: TGTGCCAGCAGCGTAACAGGGACCTACGAGCAGTACTTC. It encodes CASSVTGTYEQYF.

The CDR3 sequence: CASSFGGFYGYTF. The DNA for the CDR3 is TGTGCCAGCAGTTTTGGGGGGTTCTATGGCTACACCTTC. The rearrangement links TRBV27 to TRBJ1-2; perhaps TRBD1 as D (5 bases). The germline V gene encodes CDR1 MNHEY and CDR2 SMNVEV (reference sequence). This CDR3 has 13 residues. V was trimmed by 3 bases and J by 4 bases, leaving 9 bases between them.

This chain joins TRBV6-1 and TRBJ2-5, with D hard to call. V was shortened by 5 bases and J by 5 bases, with 12 bases between the two germline ends. Germline CDR1 and CDR2: MNHNS and SASEGT. The CDR3 loop spans 13 amino acids. The CDR3 reads CASSRESRETQYF. As DNA, the CDR3 is TGTGCCAGCAGTCGTGAGAGTCGGGAGACCCAGTACTTC.

The chain joins TRBV4-2 to TRBJ2-1, with 7 bases matching TRBD2. The CDR3 runs to 21 residues. J gave up 7 bases and V 0 bases, and 24 bases lay outside the gene matches. Germline V gives CDR1 LGHNA, CDR2 YNFKEQ. The CDR3 loop reads CASSQDLGASGPLRRGNEQFF. Written as DNA, the CDR3 is TGTGCCAGCAGCCAAGATCTTGGGGCTAGCGGCCCCCTCCGCAGAGGAAATGAGCAGTTCTTC.

The V gene is TRBV4-1, the J gene TRBJ2-1; the D is unclear. Trimming pared 3 bases from V and 6 bases from J, leaving 6 bases between. The CDR3 runs to 12 residues. The germline CDR1 and CDR2 sequences are MGHRA and YSYEKL. The CDR3 DNA is TGCGCCAGCAGCCAGGCCCCCAATGAGCAGTTCTTC. Translation: CASSQAPNEQFF.

The J gene is TRBJ2-7, the V gene TRBV7-8; D possibly corresponds to TRBD2 (6 bases). The CDR3 runs 14 residues. Germline-derived CDR1 and CDR2 are SGHVS and FQNEAQ. Trimming removed 5 bases from V and 3 bases from J, with 14 bases in between. As DNA, the CDR3 is TGTGCCAGCAGCATTCGACTCGGGAGCTACGAGCAGTACTTC. Protein: CASSIRLGSYEQYF.

The chain has TRBV13 and TRBJ2-7; the match to TRBD1 covers 9 bases. With 2 bases clipped from V and 5 bases from J, the junction kept 10 bases outside the gene matches. CDR1 and CDR2 (germline): PRHDT, FYEKMQ (reference sequence). The length of the CDR3 is 16 residues. CDR3: CASSLSPGTGIDEQYF. DNA of the CDR3: TGTGCCAGCAGCTTAAGCCCCGGGACAGGGATCGACGAGCAGTACTTC.

This chain uses TRBV28 with TRBJ1-3; 9 bases are a match to TRBD1. V shed 2 bases and J 1 base; nucleotides not matched to a gene: 3. The CDR3 spans 16 residues. CDR1 and CDR2 (germline): MDHEN, SYDVKM. In nucleotides, the CDR3 is TGTGCCAGCAGTTTAGGTGGGACAGGGTCTGGAAACACCATATATTTT. It codes for CASSLGGTGSGNTIYF.

The genes are TRBV28 and TRBJ2-7; 10 bases agree with TRBD2. J gave up 2 bases and V 5 bases, and 6 bases lay outside the gene matches. The CDR3 length is 15 residues. CDR1 is MDHEN and CDR2 is SYDVKM in the germline V gene. The CDR3 spells CASSPLAGDTYEQYF. CDR3 in DNA: TGTGCCAGCAGTCCCCTAGCGGGGGACACCTACGAGCAGTACTTC.